This T cell receptor (beta chain) was identified during a study of OX40 agonist ivuxolimab in advanced cancers. Sequencing used immunoSEQ multiplex PCR; TCRdb keeps in-frame clones, though not all of them. This sample has approximately 61,000 clones; over 70% occur once, and the top ten carry approximately 1.2%. The CDR3 extends over 13 amino acids. Trimming pared 6 bases from V and 4 bases from J, leaving 13 bases between. Germline CDR1 reads MNHEY; CDR2 reads SVGAGI. The sequences come from CD4+ or CD8+ T cells sorted from blood, collected in a trial of the OX40 agonist ivuxolimab. V gene TRBV6-5 combines with J gene TRBJ2-7; D possibly matches TRBD1 or TRBD2 (5 bases each). The TCR originated in an adult with an advanced solid tumor such as melanoma, head and neck, liver or kidney cancer. In DNA, the CDR3 is TGTGCCAGCAGCGGGGACCCCTTGTACGAGCAGTACTTC. Residues: CASSGDPLYEQYF.